What follows are 10 T cell receptor beta chains derived from one specimen sequenced in a study of shared clonotypes between healthy human individuals. Libraries were prepared by immunoSEQ multiplex PCR; TCRdb keeps only in-frame clonotypes and omits some of them. The data hold 2.3 million or so clones, with 85% to 95% observed a single time. Sequencing input: naive CD4+ T cells from PBMCs. Subset noted: CD45RA+ positively selected. These TCRs come from a man aged 18 to 30 in good health. Some clones in this sample may be carry-over from other donors' samples.

This chain uses TRBV7-6 with TRBJ1-3; maybe TRBD1 (6 bases). The CDR3 has 18 residues. The germline gives CDR1 SGHVS, CDR2 FNYEAQ. Trimming shortened V by 1 base and J by 3 bases, and 19 bases separated the two germline ends. The CDR3: CASSLVVGGMQDGNTIYF. CDR3 DNA: TGTGCCAGCAGCTTAGTGGTCGGGGGCATGCAAGATGGAAACACCATATATTTT.

This chain uses TRBV6-6 with TRBJ2-2; 8 nucleotides align to TRBD1. J was trimmed by 6 bases and V by 5 bases; bases with no gene match: 8. Germline values: CDR1 MNHNY, CDR2 SVGAGI (reference sequence). This CDR3 comprises 15 residues. CDR3 nucleotide sequence: TGTGCCAGCAGTCCAAGGACAGGGTTGGCCGGGGAGCTGTTTTTT. Protein sequence: CASSPRTGLAGELFF.

DNA for the CDR3: TGTGCCAGCAGTTATCTACAGGGGATGGGCGAGCAGTACTTC. It codes for CASSYLQGMGEQYF. V gene TRBV6-9 combines with J gene TRBJ2-7; TRBD1 matches at 7 bases. This CDR3 contains 14 residues. The V gene's germline CDR1 is MNHGY and CDR2 SVAAGI. V lost 2 bases to trimming and J lost 6 bases; unmatched junction nucleotides: 7.

This clone came up a few times. The gene calls are TRBV2 and TRBJ1-2; D ambiguous. Germline assignment: CDR1 SNHLY and CDR2 FYNNEI. The CDR3 has 12 amino acids. V dropped 6 bases and J dropped 4 bases, with 9 bases sitting between them. CDR3 amino acids: CASRPHLYGYTF. As DNA, the CDR3 is TGTGCCAGCAGGCCTCATCTCTATGGCTACACCTTC.

This chain uses TRBV11-3 with TRBJ1-1; 7 bases align to TRBD1. Germline V gene data show CDR1 as SGHNT and CDR2 as YENEEA. CDR3 size: 16 residues. The junction had 10 bases not matched to a gene; V was cut back by 5 bases and J by 1 base. CDR3 region: CASSPGEGAKNTEAFF. CDR3 in DNA: TGTGCCAGCAGCCCAGGGGAGGGGGCGAAGAACACTGAAGCTTTCTTT.

V is TRBV6-5 and J is TRBJ1-2, with D perhaps matching TRBD1 (6 bases). Germline CDR1 MNHEY, CDR2 SVGAGI. The CDR3 has 14 amino acids. V was cut by 6 bases and J by 6 bases, with 17 bases left in between. The CDR3 reads CASSQDRHSNGYTF. The CDR3 bases are TGTGCCAGCAGCCAGGACAGACACTCGAATGGCTACACCTTC.

This clone was seen just once. V is TRBV5-1 and J is TRBJ2-7, with D possibly TRBD2 on 5 matching bases. Germline V lookup: CDR1 SGHRS, CDR2 YFSETQ. This CDR3 has 13 residues. The V gene lost 4 bases and the J gene lost 3 bases, with 11 bases spanning the gap. CDR3 DNA: TGCGCCAGCAGCCCTATCGACTACTACGAGCAGTACTTC. Translated, it gives CASSPIDYYEQYF.

The chain combines TRBV7-9 with TRBJ2-7; weak D call: TRBD1 (5 bases). Germline V CDR1 and CDR2: SEHNR, FQNEAQ (reference sequence). V lost 5 bases, J lost 7 bases, and 12 bases lay in between. This CDR3 region has 12 residues. The CDR3 DNA is TGTGCCAGCAGCCCACCCCCAGGGGAGCAGTACTTC. The encoded protein is CASSPPPGEQYF.

CDR3 region: CASSLRGRGPVKAFF. The CDR3 coding sequence is TGTGCCAGCAGCTTAAGAGGCAGGGGGCCGGTAAAAGCTTTCTTT. The chain is built from TRBV11-3 and TRBJ1-1, with TRBD1 identical over 8 bases. V shed 2 bases, J shed 9 bases, and the junction held 11 bases outside the gene matches. The CDR3 extends over 15 amino acids. Germline-derived CDR1 and CDR2 are SGHNT and YENEEA.

The chain is built from TRBV4-1 and TRBJ1-5; TRBD1 might be the D (5 bases). Germline assignment: CDR1 MGHRA and CDR2 YSYEKL. This CDR3 is built from 17 residues. V was cut by 0 bases and J by 5 bases, with 17 bases left in between. CDR3 bases: TGCGCCAGCAGCCAAGAAAGGTATTGGGACCGTCATCAGCCCCAGCATTTT. Translated: CASSQERYWDRHQPQHF.